This T cell receptor (beta chain) was recorded in a study of identical twins. Study-wide results and limits: Beta clonotypes that were abundant in cord blood contained fewer insertions, a pattern absent from memory repertoires. Zero-insertion analyses might be partly confounded by invariant T cells like MAIT and iNKT.

TCRdb recomputed calls from the 5' RACE reads with MiXCR, one row per CDR3 protein. The sample lists about 690,000 distinct CDR3 sequences, around 20% seen once, with roughly 4.3% in the top ten. The CDR3 consists of 15 residues. J was trimmed by 8 bases and V by 4 bases; bases with no gene match: 9. Germline V lookup: CDR1 DFQATT, CDR2 SNEGSKA (reference sequence). The sample holds a few counts of this clonotype. Antigen: not known. These sequences were also reported in another study, on T cells expressing NK-cell markers. That source adds: Sorted CD3+CD56+NKG2C+, CD3+CD56+NKG2C- and CD3+CD56-NKG2C+ T cells supplied TCR beta repertoires. Most of the eight sequenced donors tested HCMV-seropositive; one tested seronegative.

This sequence originates from a woman between 18 and 30 years old in good health. This chain joins TRBV20-1 and TRBJ2-1, with 12 bases lining up with TRBD2. The specimen sequenced was PBMCs. The CDR3 DNA follows: TGCAGTGCTACCCGACTAGCGGGAGTTTTCGATGAGCAGTTCTTC. This encodes CSATRLAGVFDEQFF.